Detailed here is one T cell receptor beta chain. What it binds is unknown. For CDR3 and TCR beta VDJ profiling, genomic DNA was the template used. TCRdb redid the calling of the reads with MiXCR, one entry per CDR3 protein. The sample contains some 120,000 distinct CDR3 sequences, over 45% of which appear only once. This record belongs to a study of CD8+CD57+ T cells in acquired aplastic anemia. Study details: CD4+ and CD8+ cells, once sorted, gave DNA averaging roughly 3.4 ug. Healthy donors had, on average, approximately 11 million reads for their CD4+ cells.

Overall study results and limits: The study found no significant CD8+ Simpson's diversity difference between patients and controls. A set of 25 to 35 CD8+ CDR3 sequences was shared between patients and controls, and these sequences appeared highly expressed in patients.

V lost 7 bases and J 4 bases, leaving 20 bases between the germline ends. Germline CDR1 reads WSHSY; CDR2 reads SAAADI. The CDR3 length is 16 residues. This sequence originates from a human donor in good health, serving as a control. The gene calls are TRBV10-2 and TRBJ1-5, with D possibly being TRBD1 (5 bases). The specimen sequenced was sorted CD4+, CD8+, or CD8+CD57+ T cells (not recorded which) from PBMCs. The CDR3 region is CASMEGGGVNNQPQHF. The CDR3 nucleotides are TGCGCCAGCATGGAAGGCGGGGGGGTTAATAATCAGCCCCAGCATTTT.